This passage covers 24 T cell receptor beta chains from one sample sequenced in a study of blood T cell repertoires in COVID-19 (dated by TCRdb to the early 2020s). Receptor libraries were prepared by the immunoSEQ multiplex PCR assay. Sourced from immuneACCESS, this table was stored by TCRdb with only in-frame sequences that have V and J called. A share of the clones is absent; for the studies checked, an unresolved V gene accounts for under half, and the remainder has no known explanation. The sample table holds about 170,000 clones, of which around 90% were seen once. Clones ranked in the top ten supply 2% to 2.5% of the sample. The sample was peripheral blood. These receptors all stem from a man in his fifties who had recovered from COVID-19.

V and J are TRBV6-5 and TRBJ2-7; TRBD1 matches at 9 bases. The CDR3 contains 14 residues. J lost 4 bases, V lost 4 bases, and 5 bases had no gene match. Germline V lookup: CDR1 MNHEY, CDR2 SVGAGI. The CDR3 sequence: CASSSDRGAYEQYF. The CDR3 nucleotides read TGTGCCAGCAGTTCCGACAGGGGGGCTTACGAGCAGTACTTC.

The CDR3 coding sequence is TGTGCCAGCAGCGTCACAGGGAGGGGACTGGACAATGAGCAGTTCTTC. It codes for CASSVTGRGLDNEQFF. The gene calls are TRBV28 and TRBJ2-1; D possibly corresponds to TRBD2 (7 bases). Germline CDR1 is MDHEN and CDR2 is SYDVKM. V was pared by 6 bases and J by 5 bases, with 20 bases between. This CDR3 comprises 16 residues. Variable domain in full (rest from reference TRBV28 and TRBJ2-1): DVKVTQSSRYLVKRTGEKVFLECVQDMDHENMFWYRQDPGLGLRLIYFSYDVKMKEKGDIPEGYSVSREKKERFSLILESASTNQTSMYLCASSVTGRGLDNEQFFGPGTRLTVL.

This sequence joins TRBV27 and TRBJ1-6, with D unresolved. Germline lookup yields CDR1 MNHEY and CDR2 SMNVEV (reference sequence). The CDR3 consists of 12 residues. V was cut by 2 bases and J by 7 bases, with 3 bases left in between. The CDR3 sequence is CASSLSNSPLHF. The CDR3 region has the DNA TGTGCCAGCAGTTTAAGCAATTCACCCCTCCACTTT.

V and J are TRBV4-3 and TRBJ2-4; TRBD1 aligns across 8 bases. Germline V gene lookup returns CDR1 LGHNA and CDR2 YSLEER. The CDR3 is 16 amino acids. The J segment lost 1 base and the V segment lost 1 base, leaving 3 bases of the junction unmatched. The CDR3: CASSQGQGAAKNIQYF. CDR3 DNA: TGCGCCAGCAGCCAAGGCCAGGGGGCCGCCAAAAACATTCAGTACTTC.

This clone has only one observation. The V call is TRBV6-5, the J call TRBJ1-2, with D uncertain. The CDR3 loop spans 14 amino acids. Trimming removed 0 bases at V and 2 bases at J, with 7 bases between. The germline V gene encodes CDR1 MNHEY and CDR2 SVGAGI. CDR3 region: CASSYSRVNYGYTF. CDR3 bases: TGTGCCAGCAGTTACTCACGAGTAAACTATGGCTACACCTTC.

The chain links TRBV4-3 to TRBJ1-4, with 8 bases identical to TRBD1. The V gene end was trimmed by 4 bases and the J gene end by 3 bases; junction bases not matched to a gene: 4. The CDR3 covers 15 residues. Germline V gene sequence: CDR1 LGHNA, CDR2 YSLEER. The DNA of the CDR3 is TGCGCCAGCAGCCCCGGACAGGGACCTAATGAAAAACTGTTTTTT. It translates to CASSPGQGPNEKLFF.

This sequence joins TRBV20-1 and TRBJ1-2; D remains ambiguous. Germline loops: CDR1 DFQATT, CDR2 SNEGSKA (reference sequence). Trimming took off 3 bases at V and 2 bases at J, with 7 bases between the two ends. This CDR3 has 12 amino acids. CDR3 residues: CSASMRNYGYTF. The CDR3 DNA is TGCAGTGCTAGTATGCGGAACTATGGCTACACCTTC.

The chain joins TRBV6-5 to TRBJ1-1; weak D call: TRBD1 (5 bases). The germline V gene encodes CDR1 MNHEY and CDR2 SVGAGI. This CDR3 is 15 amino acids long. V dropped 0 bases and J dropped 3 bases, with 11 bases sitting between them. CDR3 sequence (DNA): TGTGCCAGCAGTTACTCGATGGTAGGGGACACTGAAGCTTTCTTT. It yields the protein CASSYSMVGDTEAFF.

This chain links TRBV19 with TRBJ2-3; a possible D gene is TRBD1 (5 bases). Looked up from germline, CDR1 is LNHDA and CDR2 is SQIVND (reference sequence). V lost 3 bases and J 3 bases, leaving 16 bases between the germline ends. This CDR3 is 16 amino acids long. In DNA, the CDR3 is TGTGCCAGTAGTATTGGGGCCACTCTACCGACAGATACGCAGTATTTT. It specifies CASSIGATLPTDTQYF.

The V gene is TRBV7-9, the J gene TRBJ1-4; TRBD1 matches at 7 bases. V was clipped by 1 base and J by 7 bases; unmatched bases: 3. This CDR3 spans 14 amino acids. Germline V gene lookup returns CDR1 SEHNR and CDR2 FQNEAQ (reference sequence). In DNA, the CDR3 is TGTGCCAGCAGCTTAGAGGGGGCGGGTGAAAAACTGTTTTTT. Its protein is CASSLEGAGEKLFF.

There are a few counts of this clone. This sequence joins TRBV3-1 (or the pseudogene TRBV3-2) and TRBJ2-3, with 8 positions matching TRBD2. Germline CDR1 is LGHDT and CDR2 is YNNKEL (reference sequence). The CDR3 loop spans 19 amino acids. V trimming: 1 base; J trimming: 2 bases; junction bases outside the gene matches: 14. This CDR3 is CASSQGTEEIAGSTDTQYF. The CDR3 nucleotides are TGTGCCAGCAGCCAAGGGACAGAAGAGATAGCGGGGTCCACAGATACGCAGTATTTT.

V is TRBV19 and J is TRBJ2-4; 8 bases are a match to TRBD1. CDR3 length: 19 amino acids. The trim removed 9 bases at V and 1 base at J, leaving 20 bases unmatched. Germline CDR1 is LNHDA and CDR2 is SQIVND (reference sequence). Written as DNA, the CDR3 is TGTGCCAGACCCCACCCACAGGACAGGGTTCCCAGGGCCAAAAACATTCAGTACTTC. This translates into CARPHPQDRVPRAKNIQYF.

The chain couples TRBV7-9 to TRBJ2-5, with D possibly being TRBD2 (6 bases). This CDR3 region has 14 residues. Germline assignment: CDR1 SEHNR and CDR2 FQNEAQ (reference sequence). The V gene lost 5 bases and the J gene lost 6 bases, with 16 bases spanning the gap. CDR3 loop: CASSQPGEGKTQYF. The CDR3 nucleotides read TGTGCCAGCAGCCAGCCGGGAGAAGGAAAGACCCAGTACTTC.

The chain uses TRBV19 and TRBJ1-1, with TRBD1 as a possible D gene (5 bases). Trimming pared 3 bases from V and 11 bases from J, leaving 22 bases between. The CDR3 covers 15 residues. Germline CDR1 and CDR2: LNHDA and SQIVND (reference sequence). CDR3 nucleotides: TGTGCCAGTAGTATGCTCGGGACCGCGGGGGGATGGGCTTTCTTT. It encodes CASSMLGTAGGWAFF.

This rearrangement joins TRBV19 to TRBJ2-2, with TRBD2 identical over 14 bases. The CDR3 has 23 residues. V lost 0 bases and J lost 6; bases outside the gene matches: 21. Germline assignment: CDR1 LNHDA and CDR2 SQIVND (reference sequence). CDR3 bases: TGTGCCAGTAGTATAGACCGAATTGGCTTCGGGACTAGCGGGAGAGAGGCCGCCGGGGAGCTGTTTTTT. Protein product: CASSIDRIGFGTSGREAAGELFF.

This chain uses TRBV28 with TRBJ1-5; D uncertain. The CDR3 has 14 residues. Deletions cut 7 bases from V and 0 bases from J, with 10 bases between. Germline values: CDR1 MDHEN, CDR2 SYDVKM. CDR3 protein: CASITPYSNQPQHF. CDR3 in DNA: TGTGCCAGCATCACACCGTATAGCAATCAGCCCCAGCATTTT.

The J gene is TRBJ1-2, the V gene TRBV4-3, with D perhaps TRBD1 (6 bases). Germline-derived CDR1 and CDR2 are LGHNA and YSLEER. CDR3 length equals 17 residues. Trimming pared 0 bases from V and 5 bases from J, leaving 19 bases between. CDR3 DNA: TGCGCCAGCAGCCAAGATCGTAGCGGGGGGCGCTGGTATGGCTACACCTTC. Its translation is CASSQDRSGGRWYGYTF.

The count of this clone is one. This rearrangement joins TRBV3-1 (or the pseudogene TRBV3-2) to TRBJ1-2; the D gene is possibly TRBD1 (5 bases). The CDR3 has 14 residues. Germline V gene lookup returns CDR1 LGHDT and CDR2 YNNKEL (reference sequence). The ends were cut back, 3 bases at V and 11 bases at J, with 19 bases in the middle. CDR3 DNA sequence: TGTGCCAGCAGCCATGCCGGTAAAGGGGCCGCTTACACCTTC. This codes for CASSHAGKGAAYTF.

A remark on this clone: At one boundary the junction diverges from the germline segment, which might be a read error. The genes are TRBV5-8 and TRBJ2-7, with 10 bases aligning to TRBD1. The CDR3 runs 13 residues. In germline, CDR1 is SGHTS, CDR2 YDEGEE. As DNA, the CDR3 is TGTGCCAGCAGCTTGACCCCCGGGACAGGGGAAACTTTC. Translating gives CASSLTPGTGETF.

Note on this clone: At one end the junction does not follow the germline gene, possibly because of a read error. DNA for the CDR3: TGTGCCAGCAGCTTAGCGGCTAGCGGGGGTCGCCAACAGACCCAGTACTTC. Translating gives CASSLAASGGRQQTQYF. V is TRBV7-2 and J is TRBJ2-5, with 10 bases that match TRBD2. Germline-derived CDR1 and CDR2 are SGHTA and FQGNSA. The CDR3 totals 17 residues.

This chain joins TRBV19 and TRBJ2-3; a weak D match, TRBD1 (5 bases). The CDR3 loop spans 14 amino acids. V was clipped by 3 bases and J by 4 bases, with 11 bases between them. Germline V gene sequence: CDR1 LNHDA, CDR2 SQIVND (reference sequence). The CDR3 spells CASSMGQGPDTQYF. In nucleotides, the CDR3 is TGTGCCAGTAGTATGGGCCAGGGCCCAGATACGCAGTATTTT.

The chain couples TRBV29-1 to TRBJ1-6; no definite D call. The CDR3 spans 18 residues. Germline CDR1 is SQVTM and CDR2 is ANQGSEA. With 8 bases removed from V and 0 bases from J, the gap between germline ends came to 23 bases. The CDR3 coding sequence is TGCAGCCCCCCCTTAATTCAACAGATAAGCTCCTATAATTCACCCCTCCACTTT. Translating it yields CSPPLIQQISSYNSPLHF.

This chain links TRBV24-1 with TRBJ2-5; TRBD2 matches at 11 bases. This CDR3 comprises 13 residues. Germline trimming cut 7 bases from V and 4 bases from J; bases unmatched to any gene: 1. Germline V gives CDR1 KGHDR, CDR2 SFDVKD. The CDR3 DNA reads TGTGCCACCAGAGGGACTAGCGGAGAGACCCAGTACTTC. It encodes CATRGTSGETQYF.

CDR3 DNA: TGTGCCAGCAGGGACGGGGGAAGGCCCCAGCATTTT. It is translated as CASRDGGRPQHF. The gene calls are TRBV6-5 and TRBJ1-5; possible D gene TRBD1, 5 bases. Germline CDR1 MNHEY, CDR2 SVGAGI. V was clipped by 6 bases and J by 9 bases, with 12 bases between them. This CDR3 comprises 12 residues.